These 24 T cell receptor beta chains were sequenced from one sample in a study of response to subunit inactivated influenza vaccine. TCRdb recomputed calls from the RT-PCR reads with MiXCR, one row per CDR3 protein. The sample has about 700,000 distinct CDR3 sequences, more than 15% seen once. The sample in question was PBMCs from blood, obtained approximately 12 days after vaccination. The receptors shown here come from a man aged 45 to 65 who received an inactivated influenza vaccine.

This chain joins TRBV7-2 and TRBJ2-3; 8 bases align to TRBD2. The V gene's germline CDR1 is SGHTA and CDR2 FQGNSA. V shed 7 bases and J 1 base; nucleotides not matched to a gene: 10. The CDR3 has 16 residues. The CDR3 here is CASNLVGGGRTDTQYF. CDR3 sequence (DNA): TGTGCCAGCAACCTGGTGGGCGGGGGGCGCACAGATACGCAGTATTTT.

This chain connects TRBV6-1 to TRBJ1-2; D gene unclear. Deletions cut 10 bases from V and 4 bases from J, with 19 bases between. This CDR3 is 14 amino acids long. Germline V gene sequence: CDR1 MNHNS, CDR2 SASEGT. The CDR3 DNA reads TGTGCCACCCTCCCTTTGGCTGAAGGCTATGGCTACACCTTC. Translating it yields CATLPLAEGYGYTF.

The chain recombines TRBV4-3 with TRBJ2-7, with D possibly being TRBD1 or TRBD2 (5 bases each). This CDR3 region has 14 residues. Germline CDR1 and CDR2: LGHNA and YSLEER. V shed 1 base and J shed 2 bases, with 9 bases lying between them. In nucleotides, the CDR3 is TGCGCCAGCAGCCAAGGGGACGGACCCTACGAGCAGTACTTC. Translation: CASSQGDGPYEQYF.

For the CDR3, the DNA is TGTGCCATCACCCAGCGGGAGGGGGGCGAGCAGTACTTC. Its translation: CAITQREGGEQYF. The V and J genes are TRBV10-3 and TRBJ2-7, with 10 positions matching TRBD2. The CDR3 covers 13 residues. Losses at the gene ends were 7 bases for V and 6 bases for J; bases not matched to a gene: 6. CDR1 is ENHRY, CDR2 SYGVKD, per germline.

This clonotype was counted between two and nine times. V is TRBV20-1 and J is TRBJ2-1; D may correspond to TRBD1 or TRBD2 (5 bases each). Per germline, CDR1 DFQATT and CDR2 SNEGSKA (reference sequence). This CDR3 region has 16 residues. Trimming cost V 6 bases and J 6 bases, with 24 bases left between them. The CDR3 sequence is CSALRPRDPPRNEQFF. In DNA, the CDR3 is TGCAGTGCCTTACGTCCCCGGGACCCCCCCCGCAATGAGCAGTTCTTC.

This clonotype was recorded a few times. This chain uses TRBV16 with TRBJ1-4; weak D call: TRBD1 (6 bases). From germline, CDR1 is KGHSY and CDR2 FQNENV. V lost 3 bases and J 7 bases, leaving 15 bases between the germline ends. The CDR3 runs 15 residues. Here the CDR3 reads CASSQTQGKGEKLFF. CDR3 in DNA: TGTGCCAGCAGCCAGACTCAGGGGAAGGGTGAAAAACTGTTTTTT. The full variable domain, its missing parts supplied by reference TRBV16 and TRBJ1-4, is GEEVAQTPKHLVRGEGQKAKLYCAPIKGHSYVFWYQQVLKNEFKFLISFQNENVFDETGMPKERFSAKCLPNSPCSLEIQATKLEDSAVYFCASSQTQGKGEKLFFGSGTQLSVL.

This clonotype was observed a handful of times. This chain uses TRBV20-1 with TRBJ2-7, with 9 bases aligning to TRBD1. This CDR3 comprises 15 residues. The germline CDR1 and CDR2 sequences are DFQATT and SNEGSKA (reference sequence). The junction had 15 bases not matched to a gene; V was cut back by 6 bases and J by 6 bases. This CDR3 is CSASASTGGKGEQYF. The DNA of the CDR3 is TGCAGTGCCTCGGCGTCGACAGGGGGGAAAGGCGAGCAGTACTTC.

There are a few counts of this clonotype. The chain has TRBV11-2 and TRBJ2-5; no clear D gene. Germline CDR1 and CDR2: SGHAT and FQNNGV. The CDR3 runs 14 residues. V lost 3 bases and J lost 5, with 13 bases in between. The CDR3 loop reads CASSLYFGSETQYF. Written as DNA, the CDR3 is TGTGCCAGCAGCTTGTACTTCGGGTCGGAGACCCAGTACTTC.

CDR3 residues: CASSLRLATTTYEQYF. In DNA form, the CDR3 reads TGTGCCAGCAGTTTAAGGCTAGCGACCACTACCTACGAGCAGTACTTC. The chain recombines TRBV12-3 or TRBV12-4 with TRBJ2-7; D perhaps matches TRBD2 (6 bases). The CDR3 is 16 residues long. The V end lost 2 bases, the J end lost 2 bases, and 16 bases lay between the germline ends.

This clonotype occurred a few times. J is TRBJ2-3 and V is TRBV6-1; TRBD2 matches at 7 bases. The CDR3 loop spans 15 amino acids. V trimming: 5 bases; J trimming: 2 bases; junction bases outside the gene matches: 7. Germline V gene lookup returns CDR1 MNHNS and CDR2 SASEGT. The CDR3 nucleotides are TGTGCCAGCAGTCCCACTAGCGTAGTCACAGATACGCAGTATTTT. Its protein product is CASSPTSVVTDTQYF.

In the case of this clonotype: The junction shows a germline mismatch at one end, possibly a read error. CDR3 residues: CARSGQGRESYEQYF. In DNA, the CDR3 is TGTGCCAGAAGTGGACAGGGGCGGGAGTCCTACGAGCAGTACTTC. V and J are TRBV25-1 and TRBJ2-7, with TRBD1 matching 9 bases. Germline V gene lookup returns CDR1 MGHDK and CDR2 SYGVNS. CDR3 length: 15 amino acids.

This sequence joins TRBV6-1 and TRBJ1-2; 7 nucleotides line up with TRBD1. Germline CDR1 is MNHNS and CDR2 is SASEGT. The CDR3 contains 17 residues. The V segment lost 7 bases and the J segment 0 bases; nucleotides outside the gene matches: 14. The CDR3 DNA reads as TGTGCCAGCAACCTACTCCGGGACAGTAGCTCTAACTATGGCTACACCTTC. Encoded protein: CASNLLRDSSSNYGYTF.

The chain links TRBV7-2 to TRBJ1-4; TRBD1 agrees at 7 bases. After removal of 4 bases from V and 8 bases from J, the junction contained 10 bases not matched to a gene. The germline V gene has CDR1 SGHTA and CDR2 FQGNSA. The CDR3 contains 15 residues. The CDR3 is CASSSRGGAREKLFF. CDR3 DNA: TGTGCCAGCAGCTCCAGGGGGGGGGCGCGGGAAAAACTGTTTTTT.

This clonotype was found a few times. The genes are TRBV15 and TRBJ2-7, with 7 bases matching TRBD1. The CDR3 sequence is 14 residues long. The germline CDR1 and CDR2 sequences are LNHNV and YYDKDF (reference sequence). V lost 1 base and J lost 5; bases outside the gene matches: 5. The CDR3 here is CATSRGTGSDEQYF. The DNA for the CDR3 is TGTGCCACCAGCAGAGGGACAGGTAGCGACGAGCAGTACTTC.

This clonotype was counted only a few times. This chain links TRBV20-1 with TRBJ1-4; 9 positions agree with TRBD1. Germline loops: CDR1 DFQATT, CDR2 SNEGSKA (reference sequence). The CDR3 loop spans 12 amino acids. The ends lost 8 bases at V and 8 bases at J; junction bases unmatched: 6. The CDR3: CSPGQGPEKLFF. Written as DNA, the CDR3 is TGCAGTCCGGGACAGGGACCCGAAAAACTGTTTTTT.

This sequence joins TRBV3-1 and TRBJ2-1, with TRBD2 matching 7 bases. Per germline, CDR1 LGHDT and CDR2 YNNKEL (reference sequence). Trimming cost V 1 base and J 0 bases; bases outside gene matches: 9. The CDR3 has 18 amino acids. CDR3 amino acids: CASSQVLERDSSYNEQFF. In DNA form, the CDR3 reads TGTGCCAGCAGCCAAGTGTTGGAGCGGGATAGCTCCTACAATGAGCAGTTCTTC.

This clonotype was seen at least ten times. The junction departs from the called germline gene at one end, perhaps through a read error. The V call is TRBV5-1, the J call TRBJ2-3, with 7 bases lining up with TRBD1. The CDR3 contains 15 residues. From germline, CDR1 is SGHRS and CDR2 YFSETQ. The chain's CDR3 is CASSLGQGVTDTQYF. CDR3 DNA sequence: TGTGCCAGCAGCTTAGGCCAGGGGGTCACAGATACGCAGTATTTT. Variable domain in full (rest from reference TRBV5-1 and TRBJ2-3): KAGVTQTPRYLIKTRGQQVTLSCSPISGHRSVSWYQQTPGQGLQFLFEYFSETQRNKGNFPGRFSGRQFSNSRSEMNVSTLELGDSALYLCASSLGQGVTDTQYFGPGTRLTVL.

The sample holds many counts of this clonotype. J is TRBJ2-1 and V is TRBV18; D gene ambiguous. The CDR3 spans 12 residues. CDR1 and CDR2 (germline): KGHSH, LQKENI. The V and J ends lost 4 bases and 2 bases respectively, with 3 bases between them. CDR3 protein: CASSLTYNEQFF. The CDR3 DNA follows: TGTGCCAGCTCACTGACCTACAATGAGCAGTTCTTC.

The chain joins TRBV5-6 to TRBJ2-3; 7 nucleotides agree with TRBD2. This CDR3 is built from 19 residues. CDR1 is SGHDT, CDR2 YYEEEE, per germline. V shed 5 bases and J 2 bases; nucleotides not matched to a gene: 20. CDR3 loop: CASSRYGGLAGFLTDTQYF. As DNA, the CDR3 is TGTGCCAGCAGTCGGTACGGGGGATTAGCGGGTTTCCTCACAGATACGCAGTATTTT.

This clonotype was counted only a few times. This chain uses TRBV28 with TRBJ2-7; 7 bases match TRBD1. This CDR3 is 14 amino acids long. J gave up 2 bases and V 6 bases, and 7 bases lay outside the gene matches. Germline CDR1 reads MDHEN; CDR2 reads SYDVKM. The DNA for the CDR3 is TGTGCCAGCAGCCAACAGGGGACCACCTACGAGCAGTACTTC. Translation gives CASSQQGTTYEQYF.

This clonotype showed up just a few times. This chain joins TRBV6-5 and TRBJ2-2; the D gene is possibly TRBD1 (5 bases). The CDR3 extends over 16 amino acids. V lost 6 bases to trimming and J lost 4 bases, with 18 bases between them. The germline V gene has CDR1 MNHEY and CDR2 SVGAGI. The CDR3 spells CASRSTKGKRTGELFF. The CDR3 nucleotides are TGTGCCAGCAGATCTACTAAGGGGAAACGCACCGGGGAGCTGTTTTTT.

This clonotype came up a few times. The chain combines TRBV12-3 or TRBV12-4 with TRBJ2-1; D gene uncertain. V was trimmed by 6 bases and J by 4 bases, leaving 10 bases between them. CDR3 length: 13 amino acids. The DNA of the CDR3 is TGTGCCAGCAGACCCCAGTCATACAATGAGCAGTTCTTC. It codes for CASRPQSYNEQFF.

V is TRBV7-2 and J is TRBJ2-7; D is unresolved. The CDR3 runs to 11 residues. V lost 5 bases and J lost 6, with 8 bases in between. Looked up from germline, CDR1 is SGHTA and CDR2 is FQGNSA. CDR3 loop: CASSLRREQYF. As DNA, the CDR3 is TGTGCCAGCAGCCTTAGACGCGAGCAGTACTTC.

The chain uses TRBV29-1 and TRBJ1-5; tentative D call: TRBD1 (6 bases). Germline lookup yields CDR1 SQVTM and CDR2 ANQGSEA. This CDR3 is built from 13 residues. Between the trimmed V and J ends, which lost 4 bases and 4 bases, there was a span of 11 bases. CDR3 coding DNA: TGCAGCGTTGCAACAGGGTGGAATCAGCCCCAGCATTTT. Translating gives CSVATGWNQPQHF. The complete variable domain, with remaining parts taken from reference TRBV29-1 and TRBJ1-5, reads SAVISQKPSRDICQRGTSLTIQCQVDSQVTMMFWYRQQPGQSLTLIATANQGSEATYESGFVIDKFPISRPNLTFSTLTVSNMSPEDSSIYLCSVATGWNQPQHFGDGTRLSIL.